These 8 T cell receptor beta chains came from one sample sequenced in a study of control samples from healthy donors and cancer patients. TCRdb keeps only in-frame clones here, not all; method: immunoSEQ multiplex PCR. The sample gives fewer than 95,000 clones, 86% of which show up once; 1.3% is in the top ten. Sequenced: blood. These receptors originate from a woman in her fifties or sixties in good health.

The rearrangement links TRBV5-1 to TRBJ2-1; D is ambiguous. In germline, CDR1 is SGHRS, CDR2 YFSETQ. The germline V and J ends were trimmed by 1 base and 11 bases, with 10 bases remaining between them. The length of the CDR3 is 12 residues. The CDR3 DNA reads as TGCGCCAGCAGCTTGAACTCGCCCCAGCAGTTCTTC. It yields the protein CASSLNSPQQFF.

This chain links TRBV5-6 with TRBJ2-1; TRBD2 aligns across 13 bases. V dropped 4 bases and J dropped 8; count of bases not matched to a gene: 12. Germline lookup yields CDR1 SGHDT and CDR2 YYEEEE. This CDR3 region has 17 residues. The CDR3 reads CASSVPGLAGRGDEQFF. CDR3 bases: TGTGCCAGCAGCGTTCCGGGACTAGCGGGGCGAGGGGATGAGCAGTTCTTC.

This chain connects TRBV5-1 to TRBJ2-7; possible D gene TRBD1, 6 bases. V dropped 2 bases and J dropped 9 bases, with 15 bases sitting between them. Germline V gene sequence: CDR1 SGHRS, CDR2 YFSETQ. This CDR3 region has 13 residues. The CDR3: CASSLSRQEGQYF. CDR3 DNA sequence: TGCGCCAGCAGCTTATCCCGACAGGAAGGGCAGTACTTC.

This chain joins TRBV19 and TRBJ1-2; 7 bases agree with TRBD1. The V and J ends lost 6 bases and 5 bases, in that order; junction bases with no gene match: 3. CDR3 size: 12 residues. Germline CDR1 reads LNHDA; CDR2 reads SQIVND (reference sequence). CDR3 coding DNA: TGTGCCAGTAGCTACAGGGGTTATGGCTACACCTTC. Translated, it gives CASSYRGYGYTF.

The chain links TRBV20-1 to TRBJ2-1, with 7 bases matching TRBD1. Trimming took 4 bases from V and 4 from J; bases not matched to a gene: 7. Germline-derived CDR1 and CDR2 are DFQATT and SNEGSKA (reference sequence). There are 14 residues in the CDR3. The CDR3 DNA is TGCAGTGCTACTGACAGGGCCTTTTACAATGAGCAGTTCTTC. Its translation is CSATDRAFYNEQFF.

The CDR3 loop reads CSVREQAGRPTVQYF. The CDR3 DNA follows: TGCAGCGTGAGGGAACAGGCGGGGCGGCCTACAGTGCAGTACTTC. V is TRBV29-1 and J is TRBJ2-7, with D maybe TRBD2 (6 bases). This CDR3 is built from 15 residues. Germline V gene sequence: CDR1 SQVTM, CDR2 ANQGSEA. V was clipped by 6 bases and J by 9 bases, with 27 bases between them.

The chain employs TRBV12-1 and TRBJ2-7; the table names TRBD1, a call not compared with the DNA. TRBV12-1 is noted as a pseudogene. The length of the CDR3 is 14 residues. The CDR3 nucleotides read TGTGCCAGCAGACGTTCACAGGGGCTCTACGAGCAGTACTTC. Translation: CASRRSQGLYEQYF.

The chain recombines TRBV5-4 with TRBJ2-3; D not resolved. Deletions cut 1 base from V and 4 bases from J, with 1 base between. Germline V gene data show CDR1 as SGHNT and CDR2 as YYREEE (reference sequence). The CDR3 has 11 amino acids. The CDR3 nucleotides are TGTGCCAGCAGCTTGTCAGATACGCAGTATTTT. Translated: CASSLSDTQYF. Full variable domain (remainder filled in from reference TRBV5-4 and TRBJ2-3): ETGVTQSPTHLIKTRGQQVTLRCSSQSGHNTVSWYQQALGQGPQFIFQYYREEENGRGNFPPRFSGLQFPNYSSELNVNALELDDSALYLCASSLSDTQYFGPGTRLTVL.